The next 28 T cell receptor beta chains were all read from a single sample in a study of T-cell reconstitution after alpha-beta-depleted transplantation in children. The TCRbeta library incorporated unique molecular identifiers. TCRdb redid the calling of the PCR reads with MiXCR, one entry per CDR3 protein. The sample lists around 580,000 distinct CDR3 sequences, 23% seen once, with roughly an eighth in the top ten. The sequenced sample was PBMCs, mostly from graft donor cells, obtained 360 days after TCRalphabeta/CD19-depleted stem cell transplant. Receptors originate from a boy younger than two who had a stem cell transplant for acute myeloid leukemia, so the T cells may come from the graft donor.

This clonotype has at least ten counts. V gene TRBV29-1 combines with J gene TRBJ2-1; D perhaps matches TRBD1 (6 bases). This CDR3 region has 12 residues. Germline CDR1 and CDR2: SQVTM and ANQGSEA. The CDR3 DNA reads TGCGCAGCCGGACAGAAGCACAATGAGCAGTTCTTC. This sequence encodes CAAGQKHNEQFF.

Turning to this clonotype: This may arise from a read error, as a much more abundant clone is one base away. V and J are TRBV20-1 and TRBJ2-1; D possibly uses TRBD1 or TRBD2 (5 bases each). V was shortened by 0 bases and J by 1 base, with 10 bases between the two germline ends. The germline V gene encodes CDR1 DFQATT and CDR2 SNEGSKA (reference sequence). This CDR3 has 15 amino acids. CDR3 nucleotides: TGCAGTGCTAGAGATAACGAGGGGTCCTACAATGAGCAGTTCTTC. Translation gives CSARDNEGSYNEQFF.

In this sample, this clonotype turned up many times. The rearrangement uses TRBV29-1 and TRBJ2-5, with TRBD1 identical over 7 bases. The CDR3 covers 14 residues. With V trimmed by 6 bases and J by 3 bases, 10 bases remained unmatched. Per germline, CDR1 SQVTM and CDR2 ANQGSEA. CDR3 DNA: TGCAGCGTCGCCGGGAACAGGGGAAAAGAGACCCAGTACTTC. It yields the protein CSVAGNRGKETQYF.

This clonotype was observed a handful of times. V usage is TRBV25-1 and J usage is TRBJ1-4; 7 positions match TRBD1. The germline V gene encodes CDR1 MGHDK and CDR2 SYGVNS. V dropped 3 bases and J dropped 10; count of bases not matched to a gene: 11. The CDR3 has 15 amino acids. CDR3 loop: CASSESGAGGGKLFF. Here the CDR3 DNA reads TGTGCCAGCAGTGAGAGCGGCGCAGGGGGGGGAAAACTGTTTTTT.

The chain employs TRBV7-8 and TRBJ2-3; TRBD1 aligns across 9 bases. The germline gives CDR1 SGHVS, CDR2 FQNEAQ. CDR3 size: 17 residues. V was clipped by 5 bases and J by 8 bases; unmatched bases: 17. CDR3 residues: CASSPRVPGQGSGTQYF. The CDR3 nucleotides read TGTGCCAGCAGCCCGCGGGTACCGGGACAGGGATCGGGTACGCAGTATTTT.

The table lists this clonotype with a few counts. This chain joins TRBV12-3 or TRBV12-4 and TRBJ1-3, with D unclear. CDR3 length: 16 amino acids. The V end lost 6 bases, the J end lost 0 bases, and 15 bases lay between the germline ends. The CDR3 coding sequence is TGTGCCAGCAGCCGGACGGAGGCCAGCTCTGGAAACACCATATATTTT. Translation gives CASSRTEASSGNTIYF.

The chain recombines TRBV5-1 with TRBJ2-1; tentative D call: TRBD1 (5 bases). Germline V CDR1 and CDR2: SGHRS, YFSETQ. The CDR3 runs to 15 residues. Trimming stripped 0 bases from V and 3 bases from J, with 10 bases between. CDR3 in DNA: TGCGCCAGCAGCTTGGAGGGGCTCAACTACAATGAGCAGTTCTTC. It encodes CASSLEGLNYNEQFF.

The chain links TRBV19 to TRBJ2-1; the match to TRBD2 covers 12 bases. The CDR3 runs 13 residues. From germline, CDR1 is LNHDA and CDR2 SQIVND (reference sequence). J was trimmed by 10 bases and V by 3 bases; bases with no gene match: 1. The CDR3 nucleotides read TGTGCCAGTAGTATCGGGACTAGCGGGGAGCAGTTCTTC. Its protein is CASSIGTSGEQFF.

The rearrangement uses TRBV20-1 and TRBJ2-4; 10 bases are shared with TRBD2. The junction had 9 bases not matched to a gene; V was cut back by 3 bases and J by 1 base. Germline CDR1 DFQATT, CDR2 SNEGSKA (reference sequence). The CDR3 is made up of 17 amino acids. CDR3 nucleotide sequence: TGCAGTGCTAGGGGAGGGGGTAGCGGGGGGGCCAAAAACATTCAGTACTTC. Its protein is CSARGGGSGGAKNIQYF.

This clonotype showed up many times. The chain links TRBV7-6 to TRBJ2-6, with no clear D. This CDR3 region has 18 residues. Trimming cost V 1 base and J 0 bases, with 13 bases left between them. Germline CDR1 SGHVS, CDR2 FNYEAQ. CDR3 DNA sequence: TGTGCCAGCAGCTTAGGAATAACCGCGGCCTCTGGGGCCAACGTCCTGACTTTC. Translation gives CASSLGITAASGANVLTF.

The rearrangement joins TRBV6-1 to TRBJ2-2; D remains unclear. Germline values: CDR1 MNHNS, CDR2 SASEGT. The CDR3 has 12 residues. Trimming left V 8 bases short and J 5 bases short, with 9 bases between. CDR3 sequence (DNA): TGTGCCAGCGTGATAAGGACCGGGGAGCTGTTTTTT. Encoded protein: CASVIRTGELFF.

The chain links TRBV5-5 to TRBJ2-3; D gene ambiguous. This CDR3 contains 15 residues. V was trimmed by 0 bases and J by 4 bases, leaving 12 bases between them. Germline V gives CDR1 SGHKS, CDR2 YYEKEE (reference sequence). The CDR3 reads CASSLGLRGADTQYF. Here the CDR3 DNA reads TGTGCCAGCAGCTTGGGACTCCGAGGCGCAGATACGCAGTATTTT.

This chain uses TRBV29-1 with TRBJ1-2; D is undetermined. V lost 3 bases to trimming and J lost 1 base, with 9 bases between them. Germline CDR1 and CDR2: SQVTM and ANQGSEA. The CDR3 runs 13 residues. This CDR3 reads CSVDRQINYGYTF. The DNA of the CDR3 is TGCAGCGTTGATAGGCAGATTAACTATGGCTACACCTTC.

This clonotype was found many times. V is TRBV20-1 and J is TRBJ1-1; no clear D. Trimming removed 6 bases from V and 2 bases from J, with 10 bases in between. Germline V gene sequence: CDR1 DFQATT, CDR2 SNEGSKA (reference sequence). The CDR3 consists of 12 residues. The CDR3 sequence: CSAQDGNTEAFF. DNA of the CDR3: TGCAGTGCCCAAGACGGTAACACTGAAGCTTTCTTT.

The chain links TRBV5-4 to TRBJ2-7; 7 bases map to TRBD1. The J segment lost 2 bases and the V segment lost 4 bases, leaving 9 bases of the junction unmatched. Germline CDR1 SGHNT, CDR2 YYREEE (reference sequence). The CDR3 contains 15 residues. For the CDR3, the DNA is TGTGCCAGCAGCAATAAGGGGGCAAGGCCCTACGAGCAGTACGTC. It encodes CASSNKGARPYEQYV.

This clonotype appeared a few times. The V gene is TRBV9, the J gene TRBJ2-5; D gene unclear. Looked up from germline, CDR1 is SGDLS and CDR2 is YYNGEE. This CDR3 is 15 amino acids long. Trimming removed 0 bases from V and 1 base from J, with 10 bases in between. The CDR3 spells CASSVDGLPQETQYF. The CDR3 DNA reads TGTGCCAGCAGCGTAGACGGCCTACCCCAAGAGACCCAGTACTTC.

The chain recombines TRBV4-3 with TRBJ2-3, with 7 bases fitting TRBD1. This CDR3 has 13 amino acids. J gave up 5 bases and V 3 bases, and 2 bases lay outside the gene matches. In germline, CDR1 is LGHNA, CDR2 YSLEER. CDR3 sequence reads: CASSHDREDTQYF. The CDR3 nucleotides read TGCGCCAGCAGCCATGACAGGGAAGATACGCAGTATTTT.

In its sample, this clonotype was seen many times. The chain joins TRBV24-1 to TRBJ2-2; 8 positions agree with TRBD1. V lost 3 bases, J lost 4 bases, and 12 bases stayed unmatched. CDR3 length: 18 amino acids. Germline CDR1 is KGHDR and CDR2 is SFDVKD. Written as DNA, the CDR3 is TGTGCCACCAGTGATCCCGGGCGCAGGGGGCTTGGCACCGGGGAGCTGTTTTTT. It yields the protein CATSDPGRRGLGTGELFF.

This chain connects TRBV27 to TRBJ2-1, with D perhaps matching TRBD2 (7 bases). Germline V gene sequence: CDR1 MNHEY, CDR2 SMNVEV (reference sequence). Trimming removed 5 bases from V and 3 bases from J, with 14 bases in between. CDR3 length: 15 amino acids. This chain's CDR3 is CASSPGGAGYNEQFF. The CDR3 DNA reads TGTGCCAGCAGTCCTGGGGGGGCGGGCTACAATGAGCAGTTCTTC.

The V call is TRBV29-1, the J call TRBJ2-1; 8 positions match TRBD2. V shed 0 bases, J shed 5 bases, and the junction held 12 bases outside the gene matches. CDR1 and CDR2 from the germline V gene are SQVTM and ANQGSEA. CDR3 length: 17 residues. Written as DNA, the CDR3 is TGCAGCGTTGAAGATCTTCAGGGCGGGGGGACTCACAATGAGCAGTTCTTC. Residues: CSVEDLQGGGTHNEQFF.

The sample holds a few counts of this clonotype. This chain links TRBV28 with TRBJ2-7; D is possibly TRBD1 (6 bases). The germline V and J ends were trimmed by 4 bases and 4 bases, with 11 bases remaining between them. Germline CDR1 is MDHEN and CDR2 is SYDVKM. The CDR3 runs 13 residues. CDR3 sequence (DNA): TGTGCCAGCAGTTCAGGGGTCCATTACGAGCAGTACGTC. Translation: CASSSGVHYEQYV.

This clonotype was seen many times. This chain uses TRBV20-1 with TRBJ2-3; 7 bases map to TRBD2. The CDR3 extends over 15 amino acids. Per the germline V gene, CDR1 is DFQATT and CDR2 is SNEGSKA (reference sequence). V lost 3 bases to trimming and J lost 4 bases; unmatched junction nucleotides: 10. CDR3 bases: TGCAGTGCTAGCAAGGGGTACGGACTAGCAGATACGCAGTATTTT. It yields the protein CSASKGYGLADTQYF.

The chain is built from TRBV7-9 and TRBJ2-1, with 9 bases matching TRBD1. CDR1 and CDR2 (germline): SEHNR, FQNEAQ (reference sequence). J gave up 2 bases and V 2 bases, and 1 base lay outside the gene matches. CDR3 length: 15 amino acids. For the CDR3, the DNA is TGTGCCAGCAGCTTAACAGGGGGCACCTACAATGAGCAGTTCTTC. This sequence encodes CASSLTGGTYNEQFF. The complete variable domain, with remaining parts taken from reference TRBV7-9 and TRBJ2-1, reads DTGVSQNPRHKITKRGQNVTFRCDPISEHNRLYWYRQTLGQGPEFLTYFQNEAQLEKSRLLSDRFSAERPKGSFSTLEIQRTEQGDSAMYLCASSLTGGTYNEQFFGPGTRLTVL.

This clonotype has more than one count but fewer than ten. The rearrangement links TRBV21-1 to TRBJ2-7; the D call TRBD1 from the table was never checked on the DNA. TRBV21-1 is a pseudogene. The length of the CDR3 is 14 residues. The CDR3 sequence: CASSIRDGYYEQYV. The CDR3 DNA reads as TGTGCCAGCAGCATCAGGGACGGCTACTACGAGCAGTACGTC.

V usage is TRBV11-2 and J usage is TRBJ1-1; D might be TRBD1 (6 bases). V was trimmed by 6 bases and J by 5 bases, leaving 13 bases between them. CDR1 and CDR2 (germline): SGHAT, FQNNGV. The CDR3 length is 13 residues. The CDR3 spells CASRDSSPTEAFF. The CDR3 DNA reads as TGTGCCAGCAGGGACAGTTCCCCAACTGAAGCTTTCTTT.

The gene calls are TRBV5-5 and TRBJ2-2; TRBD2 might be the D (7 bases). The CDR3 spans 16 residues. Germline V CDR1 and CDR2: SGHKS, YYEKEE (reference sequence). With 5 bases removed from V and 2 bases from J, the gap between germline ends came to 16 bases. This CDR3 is CASSRGAGANTGELFF. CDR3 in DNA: TGTGCCAGCAGTCGAGGGGCGGGGGCCAACACCGGGGAGCTGTTTTTT.

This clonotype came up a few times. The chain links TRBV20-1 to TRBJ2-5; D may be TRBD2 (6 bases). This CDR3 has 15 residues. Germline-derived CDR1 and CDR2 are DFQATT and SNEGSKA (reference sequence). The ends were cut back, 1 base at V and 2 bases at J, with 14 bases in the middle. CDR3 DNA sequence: TGCAGTGCTAGAGGTCGCAGGGACTCACAAGAGACCCAGTACTTC. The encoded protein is CSARGRRDSQETQYF.

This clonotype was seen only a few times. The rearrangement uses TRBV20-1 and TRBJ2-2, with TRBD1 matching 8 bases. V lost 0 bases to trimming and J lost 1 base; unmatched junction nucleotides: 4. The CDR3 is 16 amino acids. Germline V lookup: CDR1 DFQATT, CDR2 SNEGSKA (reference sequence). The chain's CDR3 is CSARDLGTGNTGELFF. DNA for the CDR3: TGCAGTGCTAGAGATCTTGGGACAGGGAACACCGGGGAGCTGTTTTTT.